The next 8 T cell receptor beta chains were all read from a single sample in a study of T cell repertoires in cytomegalovirus infection. From the reads, TCRdb called clonotypes with MiXCR, one entry per CDR3 protein. This table holds around 900,000 distinct CDR3 sequences, 30% to 40% found once. Antigen specificity for these receptors is unknown. The specimen was cultured CD8+ T cells from PBMCs, collected from culture after CMV antigen stimulation. These receptors came from a human donor in good health (CMV status not recorded). Some clones in this sample may be carry-over from other donors' samples.

CDR3: CSAIARESSGNTIYF. The CDR3 DNA sequence: TGCAGTGCTATCGCCAGGGAGAGCTCTGGAAACACCATATATTTT. The V call is TRBV20-1, the J call TRBJ1-3, with a tentative D call TRBD1 (5 bases). The CDR3 is 15 residues long. V lost 4 bases and J 0 bases, leaving 13 bases between the germline ends. The germline V gene has CDR1 DFQATT and CDR2 SNEGSKA (reference sequence).

Of note for this clonotype: At one of its ends the junction is not consistent with the germline gene, which may arise from a read error. This chain uses TRBV7-9 with TRBJ2-5; no clear D gene. Germline V gene data show CDR1 as SEHNR and CDR2 as FQNEAQ (reference sequence). There are 17 residues in the CDR3. The CDR3 DNA reads TGTGTCAGCAACAGCTTAGGATCCGACGCGAGCCAAGAGACCCAGTACTTC. Protein: CVSNSLGSDASQETQYF.

The sample holds a few counts of this clonotype. V is TRBV5-1 and J is TRBJ1-1, with TRBD1 matching 10 bases. Germline-derived CDR1 and CDR2 are SGHRS and YFSETQ. V trimming: 5 bases; J trimming: 5 bases; junction bases outside the gene matches: 15. This CDR3 is built from 17 residues. CDR3 protein: CASSRPGDRGPSTEAFF. The DNA of the CDR3 is TGCGCCAGCAGTCGCCCTGGGGACAGGGGACCTTCTACTGAAGCTTTCTTT.

This clonotype has just one count. At one of its ends the junction is not consistent with the germline gene, which may arise from a read error. V gene TRBV15 combines with J gene TRBJ2-5; D is possibly TRBD2 (5 bases). The germline gives CDR1 LNHNV, CDR2 YYDKDF (reference sequence). The CDR3 covers 16 residues. Here the CDR3 DNA reads TGTGACACCAGAGCCTCGGACTCCGCCCTTCAAGAGACCCAGTACTTC. It specifies CDTRASDSALQETQYF. Full variable domain (missing parts from reference TRBV15 and TRBJ2-5): DAMVIQNPRYQVTQFGKPVTLSCSQTLNHNVMYWYQQKSSQAPKLLFHYYDKDFNNEADTPDNFQSRRPNTSFCFLDIRSPGLGDTAMYLCDTRASDSALQETQYFGPGTRLLVL.

This clonotype was found a few times. The rearrangement joins TRBV4-1 to TRBJ1-1, with 12 bases lining up with TRBD1. J gave up 0 bases and V 3 bases, and 8 bases lay outside the gene matches. This CDR3 is built from 18 residues. CDR1 and CDR2 (germline): MGHRA, YSYEKL. In DNA, the CDR3 is TGCGCCAGCAGCCATCTGGGGGGACAGGGGGCTATGAACACTGAAGCTTTCTTT. Translating gives CASSHLGGQGAMNTEAFF.

V and J are TRBV13 and TRBJ1-5; weak D call: TRBD1 (5 bases). Trimming removed 4 bases from V and 5 bases from J, with 15 bases in between. CDR3 length equals 15 residues. The germline CDR1 and CDR2 sequences are PRHDT and FYEKMQ (reference sequence). The CDR3 sequence is CASSSRALGDQPQHF. CDR3 DNA: TGTGCCAGCAGCTCGCGGGCCCTGGGGGATCAGCCCCAGCATTTT.

Ten or more counts support this clonotype. The rearrangement links TRBV12-3 or TRBV12-4 to TRBJ1-2; possibly TRBD1 for D (5 bases). The CDR3 totals 15 residues. V was clipped by 5 bases and J by 3 bases, with 16 bases between them. The CDR3 loop is CASSRFRGNDYGYTF. The DNA of the CDR3 is TGTGCCAGCAGTCGTTTTAGGGGAAATGACTATGGCTACACCTTC.

This chain uses TRBV5-5 with TRBJ1-1; D unresolved. The CDR3 is 13 residues long. CDR1 SGHKS and CDR2 YYEKEE come from the germline V gene (reference sequence). V was pared by 1 base and J by 5 bases, with 9 bases between. CDR3 region: CASSLFLGTEAFF. The CDR3 DNA reads as TGTGCCAGCAGCTTGTTTCTTGGAACTGAAGCTTTCTTT.